The T cell receptor (beta chain) described here comes from a study of blood T cells in healthy people across ages. Whole-study findings and limits: With age, beta diversity per million T cells declined roughly linearly, significantly by 35 to 40. Calculation of diversity from one million T cells yielded estimates considered to be underestimates.

Concerning this clonotype: What it binds is unknown.

V shed 3 bases, J shed 2 bases, and the junction held 5 bases outside the gene matches. In germline, CDR1 is SGHDT, CDR2 YYEEEE. The CDR3 runs 15 residues. Alongside a J-beta primer mix, a sample-barcoded 5' primer served in a second PCR lasting about 7 to 12 cycles. Each cDNA was tagged by a template-switch adaptor containing 12 random nucleotides. TCRdb independently ran MiXCR on the 5' RACE reads; one entry per CDR3 protein. The sample gives 800,000 to 900,000 distinct CDR3 sequences, approximately 67% of which show up once; about 27% is in the top ten. The sequence was obtained from a man aged 25 to 40 in good health. Sequenced sample: blood. The J gene is TRBJ1-5, the V gene TRBV5-6; 7 positions match TRBD1. CDR3 nucleotide sequence: TGTGCCAGCAGCTCTGACAGGGATGGCAATCAGCCCCAGCATTTT. The encoded protein is CASSSDRDGNQPQHF.